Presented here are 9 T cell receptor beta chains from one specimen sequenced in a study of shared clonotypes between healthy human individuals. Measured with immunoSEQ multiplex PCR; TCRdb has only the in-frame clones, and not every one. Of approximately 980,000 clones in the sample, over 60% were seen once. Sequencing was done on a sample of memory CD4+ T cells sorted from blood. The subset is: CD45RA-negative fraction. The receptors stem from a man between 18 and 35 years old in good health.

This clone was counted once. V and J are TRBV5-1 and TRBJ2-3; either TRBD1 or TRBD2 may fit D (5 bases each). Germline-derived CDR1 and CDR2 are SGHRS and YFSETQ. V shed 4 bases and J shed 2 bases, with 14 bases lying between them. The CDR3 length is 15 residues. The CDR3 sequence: CASSNTGTDTDTQYF. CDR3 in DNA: TGCGCCAGCAGCAATACCGGGACGGACACAGATACGCAGTATTTT.

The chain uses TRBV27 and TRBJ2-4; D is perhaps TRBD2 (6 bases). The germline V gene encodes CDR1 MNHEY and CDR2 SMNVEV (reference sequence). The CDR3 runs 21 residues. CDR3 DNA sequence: TGTGAAACACGGCGTTGGACGGCTAATGATGAAAGGGGACTAGCCAAAAACATTCAGTACTTC. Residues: CETRRWTANDERGLAKNIQYF.

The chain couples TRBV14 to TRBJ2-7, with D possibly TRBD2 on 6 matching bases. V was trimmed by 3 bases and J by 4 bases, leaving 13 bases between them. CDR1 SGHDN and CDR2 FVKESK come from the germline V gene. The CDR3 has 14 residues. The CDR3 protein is CASSQAGLGYEQYF. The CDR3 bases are TGTGCCAGCAGCCAGGCGGGACTCGGTTACGAGCAGTACTTC.

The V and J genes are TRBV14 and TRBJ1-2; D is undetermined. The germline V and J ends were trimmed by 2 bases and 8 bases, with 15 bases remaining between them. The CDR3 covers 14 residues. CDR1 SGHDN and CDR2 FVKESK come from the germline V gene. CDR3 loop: CASSQTSVVGGYTF. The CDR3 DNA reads TGTGCCAGCAGCCAAACGTCGGTAGTGGGGGGCTACACCTTC.

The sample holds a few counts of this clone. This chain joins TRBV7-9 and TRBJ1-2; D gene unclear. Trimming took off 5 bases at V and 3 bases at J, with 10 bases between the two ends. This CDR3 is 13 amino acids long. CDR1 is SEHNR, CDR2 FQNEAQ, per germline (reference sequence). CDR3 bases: TGTGCCAGCAGCAAGGAAGGTTACTATGGCTACACCTTC. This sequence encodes CASSKEGYYGYTF.

The CDR3 DNA reads as TGTGCCAGCAGCTTAGCGCAACACGCGGGAGGGCCCTACAATGAGCAGTTCTTC. This gives the protein CASSLAQHAGGPYNEQFF. The genes are TRBV7-9 and TRBJ2-1; 9 bases are a match to TRBD2. CDR1 and CDR2 (germline): SEHNR, FQNEAQ (reference sequence). CDR3 length: 18 amino acids. Trimming at V came to 0 bases and at J to 2 bases, leaving 8 bases not matched to a gene.

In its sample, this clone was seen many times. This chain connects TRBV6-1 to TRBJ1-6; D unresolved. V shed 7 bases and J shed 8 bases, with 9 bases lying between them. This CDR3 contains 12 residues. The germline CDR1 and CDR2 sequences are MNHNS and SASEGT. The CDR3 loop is CASKFKDSPLHF. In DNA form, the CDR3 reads TGTGCCAGCAAATTCAAAGATTCACCCCTCCACTTT.

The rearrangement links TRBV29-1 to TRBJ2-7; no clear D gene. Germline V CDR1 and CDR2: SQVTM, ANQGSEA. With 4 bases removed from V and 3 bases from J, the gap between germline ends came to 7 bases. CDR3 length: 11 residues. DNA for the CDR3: TGCAGCGTTGCGACCTTCTACGAGCAGTACTTC. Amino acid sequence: CSVATFYEQYF.

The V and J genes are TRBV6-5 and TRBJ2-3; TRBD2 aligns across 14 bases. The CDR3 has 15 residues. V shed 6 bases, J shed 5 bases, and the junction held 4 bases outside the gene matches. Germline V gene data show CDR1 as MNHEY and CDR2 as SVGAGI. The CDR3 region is CASSPGLAGVDTQYF. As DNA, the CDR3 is TGTGCCAGCAGCCCGGGACTAGCGGGAGTAGATACGCAGTATTTT.